This T cell receptor beta chain was observed in a study of T-cell memory formation after mild COVID-19. As for the study in general: Largely, TCR clusters stayed within a single donor.

MiXCR, run by TCRdb on the 5' RACE reads, gives a single entry per CDR3 protein. The sample yields more than 85,000 distinct CDR3 sequences, 11% seen once. J was trimmed by 2 bases and V by 8 bases; bases with no gene match: 2. The CDR3 consists of 13 residues. Germline CDR1 reads SEHNR; CDR2 reads FQNEAQ (reference sequence). This clonotype appeared a few times. The rearrangement links TRBV7-9 to TRBJ2-2; 7 bases align to TRBD1. The receptor's source is a man aged 18 to 29 who had mild COVID-19 (a few samples of this study predate the infection). Cell type and time point are not known. What was sequenced was PBMCs or a T cell subset sorted from them (not recorded which). This CDR3 is CASGDSNTGELFF. In DNA form, the CDR3 reads TGTGCCAGCGGGGACAGTAACACCGGGGAGCTGTTTTTT.